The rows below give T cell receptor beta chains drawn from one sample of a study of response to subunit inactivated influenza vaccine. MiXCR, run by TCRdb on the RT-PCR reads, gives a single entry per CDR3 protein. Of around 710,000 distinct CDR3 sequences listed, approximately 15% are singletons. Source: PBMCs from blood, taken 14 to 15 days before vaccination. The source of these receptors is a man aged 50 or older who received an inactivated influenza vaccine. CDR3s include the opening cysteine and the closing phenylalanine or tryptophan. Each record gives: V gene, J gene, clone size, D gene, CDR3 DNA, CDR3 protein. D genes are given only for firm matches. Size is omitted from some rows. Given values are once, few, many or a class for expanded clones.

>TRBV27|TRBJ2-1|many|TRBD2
TGTGCCAGCAGTAAGAGCGGGAGTTTCAATGAGCAGTTCTTC
CASSKSGSFNEQFF
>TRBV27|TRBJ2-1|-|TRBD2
TGTGCCAGCAGTTTAATCGCAGGGACTAGCGGGAGAGGCACCTACAATGAGCAGTTCTTC
CASSLIAGTSGRGTYNEQFF
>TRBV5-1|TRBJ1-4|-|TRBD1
TGCGCCAGCAGCATATGGGACAGCACTAATGAAAAACTGTTTTTT
CASSIWDSTNEKLFF
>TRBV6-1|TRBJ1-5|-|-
TGTGCCAGCAAGGTTGGGACATTTGTGAATCAGCCCCAGCATTTT
CASKVGTFVNQPQHF
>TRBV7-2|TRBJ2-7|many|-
TGTGCCAGCAGCTTAAATCCTAGCTCTATCTACGAGCAGTACTTC
CASSLNPSSIYEQYF
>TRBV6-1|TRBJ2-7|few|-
TGTGCCAGCAGGGGGGGACTGGCCTACGAGCAGTACTTC
CASRGGLAYEQYF
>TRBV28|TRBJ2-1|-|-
TGTGCCAGCAGTTTATCCACGACAGGCTTCAACAATGAGCAGTTCTTC
CASSLSTTGFNNEQFF
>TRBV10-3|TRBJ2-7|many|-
TGTGCCATCAGTGCCCGTTCTACCGAGCAGTACTTC
CAISARSTEQYF
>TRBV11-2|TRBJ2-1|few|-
TGTGCCAGCAGCCCTTTTGAGGGAGTCTACAATGAGCAGTTCTTC
CASSPFEGVYNEQFF
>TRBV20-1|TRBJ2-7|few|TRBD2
TGCAGTGCTGGACTAGCGGGAGGTGGTTACGATCAGTACTTC
CSAGLAGGGYDQYF
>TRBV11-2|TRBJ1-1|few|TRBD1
TGTGCCAGCAGCCTTCAGCTTCAGGGGGTAAACACTGAAGCTTTCTTT
CASSLQLQGVNTEAFF
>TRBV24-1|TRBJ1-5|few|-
TGTGCCACCAGTGATCCCTTGGGGGACGGTCAGCCCCAGCATTTT
CATSDPLGDGQPQHF
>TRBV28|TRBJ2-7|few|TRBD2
TGTGCCAGCAGTTTATTACTAGCGGCCTACGAGCAGTACTTC
CASSLLLAAYEQYF
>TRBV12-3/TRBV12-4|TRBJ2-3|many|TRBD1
TGTGCCAGCAGTTTCGGACAGGTGGGAGATACGCAGTATTTT
CASSFGQVGDTQYF
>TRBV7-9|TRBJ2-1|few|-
TGTGCCAGCAGCCCGCCTTTAGGGAGGCGCTACAATGAGCAGTTCTTC
CASSPPLGRRYNEQFF
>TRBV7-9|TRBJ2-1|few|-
TGTGCCAGCAGCCACCCGTCGGGTAATGAGCAGTTCTTC
CASSHPSGNEQFF
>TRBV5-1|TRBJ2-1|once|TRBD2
TGCGCCAGCAGCTCGCGGCGGGGGGGCCTCTACAATGAGCAGTTCTTC
CASSSRRGGLYNEQFF
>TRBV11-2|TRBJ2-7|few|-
TGTGCCAGCAGCTTAGGGGATCACTACGAGCAGTACTTC
CASSLGDHYEQYF
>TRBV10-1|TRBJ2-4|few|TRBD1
TGCGCCAGCAGTGGGGGGACAGCGACCCTAGCCAAAAACATTCAGTACTTC
CASSGGTATLAKNIQYF
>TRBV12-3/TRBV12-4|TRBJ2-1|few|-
TGTGCCAGCAGTTTTACGGCCACGGGCAATGAGCAGTTCTTC
CASSFTATGNEQFF
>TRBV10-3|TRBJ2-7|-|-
TGTGCCATCAGAGAAACACAAGAAAGCTCCTACGAGCAGTACTTC
CAIRETQESSYEQYF
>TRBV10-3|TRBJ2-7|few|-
TGTGCCATCAGTGGGAAGGGCGGCACCTACGAGCAGTACTTC
CAISGKGGTYEQYF
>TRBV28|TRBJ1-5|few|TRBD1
TGTGCCAGCAGAGACAGGGGATCTCAGCCCCAGCATTTT
CASRDRGSQPQHF
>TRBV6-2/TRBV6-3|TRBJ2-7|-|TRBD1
TGTGCCAGCAGTTACCCAGGACAGGGGTTTACCTACGAGCAGTACTTC
CASSYPGQGFTYEQYF
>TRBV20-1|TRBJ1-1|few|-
TGCAGTGCGCCCGGGCCTCACTTGGCTCTTTTTAGTGAAGCTTTCTTT
CSAPGPHLALFSEAFF
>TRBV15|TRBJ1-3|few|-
TGTGCCACCAGCAGAGATCTAGGTTGGATAAACACCATATATTTT
CATSRDLGWINTIYF
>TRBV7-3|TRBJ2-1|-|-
TGTGCCAGCAGCTCTAGCGCTAGCTCCTACAATGAGCAGTTCTTC
CASSSSASSYNEQFF
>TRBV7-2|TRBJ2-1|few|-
TGTGCCAGCAGCTTACAACAGTACAATGAGCAGTTCTTC
CASSLQQYNEQFF
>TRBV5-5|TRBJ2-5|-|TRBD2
TGTGCCAGCAGCTTGGTTGCGGGAGGTGATCAAGAGACCCAGTACTTC
CASSLVAGGDQETQYF
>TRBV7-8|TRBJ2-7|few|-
TGTGCCAGCAGTAAAGGGGGGGTCGGCTCCTACGAGCAGTACTTC
CASSKGGVGSYEQYF
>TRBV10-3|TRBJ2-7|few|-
TGTGCCACCGTAAGAGCCGAAGGACAGGAGCAGTACTTC
CATVRAEGQEQYF
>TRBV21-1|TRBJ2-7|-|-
TGTGCCAGCGGGCCGGACAGGGAACCCTCCTACGAGCAGTACTTC
CASGPDREPSYEQYF
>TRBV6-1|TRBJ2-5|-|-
TGTGCCAGCAGTGAAGTGGGTGGGACCCGAGAGACCCAGTACTTC
CASSEVGGTRETQYF
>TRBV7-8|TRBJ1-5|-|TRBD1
TGTGCCAGCAGCTTTTACAACAGGGGGCAGCCCCAGCATTTT
CASSFYNRGQPQHF
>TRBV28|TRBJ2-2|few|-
TGTGCCAGCAGTTGGCTGATCACCGGGGAGCTGTTTTTT
CASSWLITGELFF
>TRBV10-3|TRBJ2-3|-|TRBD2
TGTGCCATCAGTGAGTCCGGGACTAGCGGGGGCCCTAGCACAGATACGCAGTATTTT
CAISESGTSGGPSTDTQYF
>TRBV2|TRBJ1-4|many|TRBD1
TGTGCCAGCAGACCCGGACAGGGGGTTGAAAAACTGTTTTTT
CASRPGQGVEKLFF
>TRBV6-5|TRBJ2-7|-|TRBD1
TGTGCCAGCAGTTCGGTAGGCGGACAGGGTGGTTACGAGCAGTACTTC
CASSSVGGQGGYEQYF
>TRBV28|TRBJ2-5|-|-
TGTGCCAGCAGTTTAATGTTAGGGATAGAGACCCAGTACTTC
CASSLMLGIETQYF
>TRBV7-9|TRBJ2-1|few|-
TGTGCCAGCAGCCCCGGATTAACCTACAATGAGCAGTTCTTC
CASSPGLTYNEQFF
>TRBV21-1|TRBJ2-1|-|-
TGTGCCAGCAGTAAAGGGTGCCGGGAGGGCTTAGCTTACAATGAGCAGTTCTTC
CASSKGCREGLAYNEQFF
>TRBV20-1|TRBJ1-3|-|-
TGCAGTGCTATTCCCACTTACTCTGGAAACACCATATATTTT
CSAIPTYSGNTIYF
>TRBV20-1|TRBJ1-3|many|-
TGCAGTGCTGATAGCTCTGGAAACACCATATATTTT
CSADSSGNTIYF
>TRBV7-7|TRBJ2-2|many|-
TGTGCCAGCAGCTTAGGTCGAGGCGGGGAGCTGTTTTTT
CASSLGRGGELFF
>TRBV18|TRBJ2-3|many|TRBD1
TGTGCCAGCTCCCGCGGCGGACAGGTCACAGATACGCAGTATTTT
CASSRGGQVTDTQYF
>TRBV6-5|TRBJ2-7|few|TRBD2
TGTGCCAGCAGTTACTCTCCTAGCGGAGACTCCTACGAGCAGTACTTC
CASSYSPSGDSYEQYF
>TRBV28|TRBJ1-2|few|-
TGTGCCAGCAGTTTAAACCATAAGGGGAGGGGCTACACCTTC
CASSLNHKGRGYTF
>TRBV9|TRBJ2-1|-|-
TGTGCCAGCAGCGCCTCGACTGGCTTGAACAATGAGCAGTTCTTC
CASSASTGLNNEQFF
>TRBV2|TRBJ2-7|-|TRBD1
TGTGCCAGCAGGAGGGACAGGGGGCCGTACGAGCAGTACTTC
CASRRDRGPYEQYF
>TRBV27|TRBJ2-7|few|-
TGTGCCAGCAGTCCCTCCAGCGGGTTCATTGCCTACGAGCAGTACTTC
CASSPSSGFIAYEQYF
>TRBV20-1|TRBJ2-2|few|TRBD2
TGCAGTGCTACTCCGACTAGCGGTGCCACCGGGGAGCTGTTTTTT
CSATPTSGATGELFF
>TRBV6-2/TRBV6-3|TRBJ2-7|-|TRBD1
TGTGCCAGCAGTTACGTCGCGACAGGGCTTTACTTC
CASSYVATGLYF
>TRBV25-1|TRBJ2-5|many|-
TGTGCCAGCAGTTCCGGGTGGGAGACCCAGTACTTC
CASSSGWETQYF